Following are 2 T cell receptor beta chains from one sample sequenced in a study of regulatory dendritic cells for organ transplantation. The assay was immunoSEQ multiplex PCR, and TCRdb's table has in-frame clones only and misses some. This sample has over 4,500 clones, with 63% found just once. Sequenced input: memory CD8+ T cells from blood. The subset is: CD45RO+ memory T cells. The receptors here all came from a human donor in good health.

J is TRBJ2-3 and V is TRBV10-3, with 7 positions matching TRBD1. This CDR3 is 17 amino acids long. Germline values: CDR1 ENHRY, CDR2 SYGVKD. The J segment lost 0 bases and the V segment lost 5 bases, leaving 11 bases of the junction unmatched. The CDR3 bases are TGTGCCATCAGTCCCGCAAGGGGGCAAGAAAGCACAGATACGCAGTATTTT. This sequence encodes CAISPARGQESTDTQYF.

This chain uses TRBV12-2 with TRBJ1-1. TRBV12-2 is listed as a pseudogene. The CDR3 consists of 14 residues. In DNA, the CDR3 is TGTGCAACCGGGGTTGGGCCCCGGTGGGGTGAAGCTTTCTTT. It encodes CATGVGPRWGEAFF.